A single sample is the source of the 32 T cell receptor beta chains below, sequenced in a study of T cells in Graves' hyperthyroidism and ophthalmopathy. Amplified TCR beta CDR3 regions derived from RNA transcripts. Researchers ran a first-round RT-PCR on the TCR CDR3 using the HTBI primer set. MiXCR, applied by TCRdb to the multiplex PCR reads, yields one record per CDR3 protein. The table records 370,000 or so distinct CDR3 sequences, 15% to 17% of them present only once. Sequencing used blood. These TCRs come from a woman under 30 with Graves' hyperthyroidism that later progressed to Graves' ophthalmopathy.

The sample holds many counts of this clonotype. The chain recombines TRBV4-3 with TRBJ2-7; D possibly corresponds to TRBD1 (8 bases). V was shortened by 2 bases and J by 2 bases, with 10 bases between the two germline ends. The CDR3 totals 14 residues. CDR1 LGHNA and CDR2 YSLEER come from the germline V gene. Here the CDR3 reads CASSQTGGAYEQYF. In nucleotides, the CDR3 is TGCGCCAGCAGCCAAACAGGGGGGGCCTACGAGCAGTACTTC.

In DNA form, the CDR3 reads TGTGCCAGCAGCTTGGTAGGGCGGCCGGCCGGGGAGCTGTTTTTT. Its translation is CASSLVGRPAGELFF. The gene calls are TRBV5-6 and TRBJ2-2, with D uncertain. Germline-derived CDR1 and CDR2 are SGHDT and YYEEEE. The germline V and J ends were trimmed by 0 bases and 6 bases, with 12 bases remaining between them. The CDR3 runs to 15 residues.

This clonotype was counted many times. J is TRBJ2-3 and V is TRBV29-1, with D perhaps TRBD2 (6 bases). The CDR3 is made up of 14 amino acids. CDR1 and CDR2 from the germline V gene are SQVTM and ANQGSEA. V was clipped by 1 base and J by 4 bases, with 12 bases between them. The CDR3: CSVEARGFPDTQYF. The DNA for the CDR3 is TGCAGCGTTGAAGCTCGGGGGTTCCCAGATACGCAGTATTTT.

This chain uses TRBV6-1 with TRBJ1-6; D is uncertain. Trimming shortened V by 2 bases and J by 14 bases, and 13 bases separated the two germline ends. The length of the CDR3 is 13 residues. CDR1 is MNHNS and CDR2 is SASEGT in the germline V gene. DNA of the CDR3: TGTGCCAGCAGTGAACGAGGACCCAAGGCCCTCCACTTT. Its translation is CASSERGPKALHF.

The table lists this clonotype with many counts. The chain uses TRBV7-9 and TRBJ2-7, with 13 bases aligning to TRBD2. Germline V gene lookup returns CDR1 SEHNR and CDR2 FQNEAQ (reference sequence). The CDR3 runs to 13 residues. The ends lost 7 bases at V and 5 bases at J; junction bases unmatched: 2. In DNA form, the CDR3 reads TGTGCCAGCAAGGGACTAGCGGGAAACGAGCAGTACTTC. Amino acid sequence: CASKGLAGNEQYF.

This clonotype has a count of ten or more. The chain carries TRBV27 and TRBJ2-7, with D perhaps matching TRBD1 (5 bases). This CDR3 comprises 15 residues. V was cut by 5 bases and J by 1 base, with 15 bases left in between. Per germline, CDR1 MNHEY and CDR2 SMNVEV (reference sequence). In nucleotides, the CDR3 is TGTGCCAGCAGTATGGGCAGGGCGCGTTCCTACGAGCAGTACTTC. Protein sequence: CASSMGRARSYEQYF.

Notes on this clonotype: This may arise from a read error, as a much more abundant clone is one base away. CDR3 nucleotide sequence: TGTGCCAGAAGTTACATCTACGAGCAGTACTTC. Amino acids: CARSYIYEQYF. The genes are TRBV6-2 or TRBV6-3 and TRBJ2-7; D is unclear. The CDR3 spans 11 residues. Per the germline V gene, CDR1 is MNHEY and CDR2 is SVGEGT.

This clonotype was picked up many times. V and J are TRBV7-2 and TRBJ1-1; D not certain. The CDR3 has 14 amino acids. CDR1 is SGHTA and CDR2 is FQGNSA in the germline V gene. V lost 5 bases to trimming and J lost 1 base, with 11 bases between them. CDR3 bases: TGTGCCAGCAGCCTCTCGGACGGGAACACTGAAGCTTTCTTT. This translates into CASSLSDGNTEAFF.

The chain has TRBV7-3 and TRBJ2-1, with D perhaps TRBD2 (7 bases). The V gene lost 2 bases and the J gene lost 7 bases, with 12 bases spanning the gap. CDR3 length equals 14 residues. Germline assignment: CDR1 SGHTA and CDR2 FQGTGA. Written as DNA, the CDR3 is TGTGCCAGCAGCTTAGGGGGGGGCACGAATGAGCAGTTCTTC. The encoded protein is CASSLGGGTNEQFF.

This clonotype has just a few counts. The chain joins TRBV6-1 to TRBJ2-2, with 7 nucleotides matching TRBD1. The CDR3 runs 13 residues. Germline CDR1 MNHNS, CDR2 SASEGT. The V gene end was trimmed by 6 bases and the J gene end by 7 bases; junction bases not matched to a gene: 5. The CDR3 DNA is TGTGCCAGCAGGGCAGGGGGTGGCGGGGAGCTGTTTTTT. Protein: CASRAGGGGELFF.

At least ten counts were recorded for this clonotype. The chain joins TRBV6-2 or TRBV6-3 to TRBJ2-5; 9 nucleotides agree with TRBD2. Germline CDR1 reads MNHEY; CDR2 reads SVGEGT. The CDR3 consists of 16 residues. Germline trimming cut 2 bases from V and 1 base from J; bases unmatched to any gene: 5. CDR3 sequence: CASSYPSREGQETQYF. The CDR3 bases are TGTGCCAGCAGTTACCCTTCGCGGGAGGGCCAAGAGACCCAGTACTTC.

This clonotype showed up many times. The chain links TRBV6-2 or TRBV6-3 to TRBJ2-1; TRBD2 agrees at 9 bases. The CDR3 is 15 residues long. V lost 5 bases to trimming and J lost 4 bases; unmatched junction nucleotides: 6. Germline V gives CDR1 MNHEY, CDR2 SVGEGT. CDR3 amino acids: CASSTGLARYNEQFF. The CDR3 nucleotides are TGTGCCAGCAGTACCGGACTAGCGAGATACAATGAGCAGTTCTTC.

This clonotype was detected only a few times. The rearrangement links TRBV6-1 to TRBJ2-7; TRBD1 matches 9 bases. V gave up 7 bases and J gave up 6 bases; unmatched junction bases: 10. This CDR3 comprises 14 residues. CDR1 is MNHNS, CDR2 SASEGT, per germline. CDR3 protein: CASNRDREVGEQYF. CDR3 in DNA: TGTGCCAGCAACCGGGACAGGGAGGTTGGCGAGCAGTACTTC.

This clonotype has a count of ten or more. The chain employs TRBV2 and TRBJ2-1; D unclear. V was clipped by 11 bases and J by 0 bases, with 5 bases between them. The CDR3 totals 11 residues. Germline loops: CDR1 SNHLY, CDR2 FYNNEI. The CDR3 loop reads CALSSYNEQFF. The CDR3 coding sequence is TGTGCCCTAAGCTCCTACAATGAGCAGTTCTTC.

In this sample, this clonotype turned up many times. The V call is TRBV20-1, the J call TRBJ1-1; D ambiguous. V lost 0 bases to trimming and J lost 4 bases, with 15 bases between them. The CDR3 totals 15 residues. Per the germline V gene, CDR1 is DFQATT and CDR2 is SNEGSKA (reference sequence). The CDR3 nucleotides are TGCAGTGCTAGAGATTATTTTGAGGGAAGCACTGAAGCTTTCTTT. This sequence encodes CSARDYFEGSTEAFF.

The sample holds one count of this clonotype. Sequence at one end of the junction differs from germline and may be a read error. The chain carries TRBV11-2 and TRBJ2-5; tentatively, D is TRBD1 (5 bases). Looked up from germline, CDR1 is SGHAT and CDR2 is FQNNGV. The CDR3 totals 14 residues. The CDR3 DNA reads as TGTGTCAGCAGAATCTCAGGGTTAAAAGAGACCCAGTACTTC. Translated, it gives CVSRISGLKETQYF.

This clonotype occurred a few times. The chain carries TRBV6-6 and TRBJ2-2; D perhaps matches TRBD1 (7 bases). The CDR3 sequence is 16 residues long. Germline CDR1 reads MNHNY; CDR2 reads SVGAGI (reference sequence). V lost 2 bases to trimming and J lost 5 bases, with 15 bases between them. The CDR3 loop reads CASSYGRTGGTGELFF. The CDR3 DNA follows: TGTGCCAGCAGTTACGGGCGGACAGGAGGGACCGGGGAGCTGTTTTTT.

This clonotype was counted a few times. The CDR3 DNA sequence: TGTGCCTGGAGGGCCCGTGGAGGGGGCTGGGGAGATACGCAGTATTTT. This translates into CAWRARGGGWGDTQYF. The J gene is TRBJ2-3, the V gene TRBV30, with D possibly being TRBD1 (7 bases). CDR3 length: 16 residues. Germline V gene sequence: CDR1 GTSNPN, CDR2 SVGIG (reference sequence). The ends were cut back, 3 bases at V and 5 bases at J, with 21 bases in the middle.

This clonotype was found many times. The chain carries TRBV2 and TRBJ2-1; 8 bases agree with TRBD2. CDR1 and CDR2 (germline): SNHLY, FYNNEI. With V trimmed by 2 bases and J by 8 bases, 5 bases remained unmatched. This CDR3 is built from 14 residues. In nucleotides, the CDR3 is TGTGCCAGCAGTGAAAGGGGGACTAGAGATGAGCAGTTCTTC. The encoded protein is CASSERGTRDEQFF.

Turning to this clonotype: At one of its ends the junction is not consistent with the germline gene, which may arise from a read error. The chain has TRBV3-1 and TRBJ1-3, with 7 bases fitting TRBD1. Germline V CDR1 and CDR2: LGHDT, YNNKEL (reference sequence). The CDR3 spans 18 residues. DNA for the CDR3: TGTGCCAGCAGCGAAGAGTCGCCATACAGGGGCTCTGGAAACACCATATATTTT. Translation gives CASSEESPYRGSGNTIYF. Supplemented by reference TRBV3-1 and TRBJ1-3, the full variable domain reads DTAVSQTPKYLVTQMGNDKSIKCEQNLGHDTMYWYKQDSKKFLKIMFSYNNKELIINETVPNRFSPKSPDKAHLNLHINSLELGDSAVYFCASSEESPYRGSGNTIYFGEGSWLTVV.

This clonotype was seen ten or more times. The gene calls are TRBV12-3 or TRBV12-4 and TRBJ1-1; D is uncertain. V was pared by 4 bases and J by 1 base, with 10 bases between. There are 14 residues in the CDR3. CDR3 residues: CASSSTDWNTEAFF. The DNA for the CDR3 is TGTGCCAGCAGTTCTACGGATTGGAACACTGAAGCTTTCTTT.

This clonotype has just a few counts. V and J are TRBV25-1 and TRBJ1-6; D unresolved. The germline V gene encodes CDR1 MGHDK and CDR2 SYGVNS. Trimming shortened V by 1 base and J by 10 bases, and 11 bases separated the two germline ends. The CDR3 runs 14 residues. The CDR3 here is CASSELGFGSPLHF. In DNA form, the CDR3 reads TGTGCCAGCAGTGAATTGGGGTTTGGCTCACCCCTCCACTTT.

The chain combines TRBV6-4 with TRBJ2-3, with a weak D call TRBD1 (6 bases). From germline, CDR1 is MRHNA and CDR2 SNTAGT. V dropped 3 bases and J dropped 3 bases, with 10 bases sitting between them. CDR3 length: 14 residues. The CDR3 reads CASSEQGLTDTQYF. As DNA, the CDR3 is TGTGCCAGCAGTGAACAGGGATTGACAGATACGCAGTATTTT.

This clonotype was counted ten times or more. The chain recombines TRBV11-2 with TRBJ2-3, with 10 bases that match TRBD2. The CDR3 runs 16 residues. Germline V gene lookup returns CDR1 SGHAT and CDR2 FQNNGV. J gave up 4 bases and V 1 base, and 5 bases lay outside the gene matches. CDR3 in amino acids: CASSLASGSVADTQYF. As DNA, the CDR3 is TGTGCCAGCAGCTTAGCTAGCGGGAGTGTTGCAGATACGCAGTATTTT.

Remarks on this clonotype: Compared with germline, one end of the junction differs, possibly owing to a read error. This chain links TRBV5-1 with TRBJ2-7, with 8 positions matching TRBD1. Germline CDR1 is SGHRS and CDR2 is YFSETQ. CDR3 length: 16 residues. The CDR3 sequence is CASSYFRDQGAFQHDF. The CDR3 DNA follows: TGTGCCAGCAGTTACTTCCGGGATCAGGGGGCGTTCCAGCATGACTTC.

At least ten counts were recorded for this clonotype. V gene TRBV11-2 combines with J gene TRBJ1-6; the D is unclear. The CDR3 contains 14 residues. Germline CDR1 SGHAT, CDR2 FQNNGV. The germline V and J ends were trimmed by 3 bases and 8 bases, with 11 bases remaining between them. CDR3 in DNA: TGTGCCAGCAGCTTCGGTGCTGGAGATTCACCCCTCCACTTT. Translating gives CASSFGAGDSPLHF.

This clonotype has a handful of counts. Mismatch with germline at one junction end may stem from a read error. The J gene is TRBJ2-7, the V gene TRBV6-6, with D perhaps TRBD1 (6 bases). The CDR3 totals 13 residues. Germline CDR1 reads MNHNY; CDR2 reads SVGAGI (reference sequence). For the CDR3, the DNA is TGTGCCGGCAGTTACAGGGTCGGGAACGAGCAGTACTTC. Translated: CAGSYRVGNEQYF.

This clonotype appeared a few times. V usage is TRBV6-6 and J usage is TRBJ2-7; D assignment may be TRBD1 or TRBD2 (5 bases each). Germline V gives CDR1 MNHNY, CDR2 SVGAGI (reference sequence). The CDR3 contains 14 residues. Trimming shortened V by 0 bases and J by 4 bases, and 10 bases separated the two germline ends. This chain's CDR3 is CASSYSGAPYEQYF. CDR3 nucleotides: TGTGCCAGCAGTTACTCCGGGGCTCCTTACGAGCAGTACTTC.

The table lists this clonotype with a few counts. This chain uses TRBV5-6 with TRBJ2-7; 8 bases match TRBD1. Per the germline V gene, CDR1 is SGHDT and CDR2 is YYEEEE. Trimming removed 2 bases from V and 9 bases from J; junction bases left unmatched: 13. The CDR3 extends over 15 amino acids. In DNA, the CDR3 is TGTGCCAGCAGCTTCCGGACAGGGAAGTTTATCAGGCAGTACTTC. As protein: CASSFRTGKFIRQYF.

Concerning this clonotype itself: With a much larger clone just one base away, this may be a read error. V and J are TRBV3-1 and TRBJ2-7; D not resolved. Germline CDR1 reads LGHDT; CDR2 reads YNNKEL (reference sequence). Trimming shortened V by 0 bases and J by 2 bases, and 8 bases separated the two germline ends. The CDR3 length is 14 residues. CDR3 nucleotide sequence: TGTGCCAGCAGCCAAGATTTTGACGCCTACGAGCAGTACTTC. Translated, it gives CASSQDFDAYEQYF.

Ten or more counts support this clonotype. The V and J genes are TRBV28 and TRBJ1-1, with D unclear. V shed 6 bases and J shed 10 bases, with 12 bases lying between them. This CDR3 region has 11 residues. CDR1 MDHEN and CDR2 SYDVKM come from the germline V gene. The CDR3 here is CASSLGMGAFF. For the CDR3, the DNA is TGTGCCAGCAGCCTGGGGATGGGAGCTTTCTTT.

In this sample, this clonotype turned up many times. V usage is TRBV5-1 and J usage is TRBJ2-1; 9 nucleotides match TRBD1. V lost 4 bases to trimming and J lost 3 bases; unmatched junction nucleotides: 5. The CDR3 length is 15 residues. Germline CDR1 reads SGHRS; CDR2 reads YFSETQ. CDR3: CASSQGQGNYNEQFF. The CDR3 DNA is TGCGCCAGCAGCCAGGGACAGGGAAACTACAATGAGCAGTTCTTC.